This T cell receptor (beta chain) came from a study of blood T cells in healthy people across ages. Study summary: For every two T cells, template switching captured about one barcoded beta molecule. Broader study findings: While age rose, TCR beta diversity per million T cells dropped in a roughly linear way. More naive CD4+ cells and higher diversity marked long-lived donors relative to aged donors.

Trimming left V 0 bases short and J 7 bases short, with 12 bases between. Germline CDR1 SQVTM, CDR2 ANQGSEA. This CDR3 has 13 residues. On this clonotype itself: Its target is not known.

Together with a sample-barcoded 5' primer, a J-beta primer mix was included in a second PCR lasting roughly 6 to 12 cycles. TCRdb reprocessed the 5' RACE reads via MiXCR and lists one record per CDR3 protein. The sample carries approximately 760,000 distinct CDR3 sequences, approximately 25% recorded once. The sample was also reused in another study, on T cells of mothers and their children. That work contributes: Donation was provided by three healthy Caucasian mothers along with their six children.

This rearrangement joins TRBV29-1 to TRBJ1-2, with D perhaps matching TRBD1 (5 bases). Sequencing used blood. The receptor was isolated from a boy aged 5-17 years in good health. In nucleotides, the CDR3 is TGCAGCGTTGAAGATGTTGAGGGACTTGGCTACACCTTC. This encodes CSVEDVEGLGYTF.